The clone carrying this TCR beta chain was picked up many times. Its antigen is currently unknown. These data belong to a study of T-cell memory formation after mild COVID-19. Study-level background: TCR clustering was largely donor specific.

Whole-study results and caveats: In pre-infection memory, a portion of responding clones appeared, which suggested that cross-reactive memory joined. Clones contracting over day 15 to 85 were CD4/CD8 balanced, with later expanders leaning CD4+.

TCRdb used MiXCR to reprocess the 5' RACE reads, holding one entry per CDR3 protein. The table shows some 250,000 distinct CDR3 sequences, with roughly 10% occurring only once. There are 14 residues in the CDR3. Trimming shortened V by 8 bases and J by 3 bases, and 13 bases separated the two germline ends. Material: PBMCs or a T cell subset sorted from them (not recorded which). This chain uses TRBV12-3 or TRBV12-4 with TRBJ2-2, with D possibly TRBD2 on 7 matching bases. The receptor's source is a man between 18 and 29 years old who had mild COVID-19 (a few samples of this study predate the infection). Cell type and time point are not known. In DNA form, the CDR3 reads TGTGCCAGCGTCGCGGGGGCAGACACCGGGGAGCTGTTTTTT. Its translation: CASVAGADTGELFF.